A selection of T cell receptor beta chains follows, all from one sample in a study of beta chain features in type 1 diabetes. The protocol was immunoSEQ multiplex PCR, while the TCRdb copy is restricted to in-frame clones and leaves out a portion. In the table there are 310,000 or so clones, about 15% of which are singletons. Material: naive CD4+ T cells from blood. These receptors all stem from a man between 18 and 35 years old with type 1 diabetes. Each CDR3 is given with its conserved first and last residue. Fields, in order: D gene, CDR3 length, clone size, J gene, V gene, CDR3 protein, CDR3 DNA. D genes are given only for firm matches. Clone size is stated in some rows and not others, as once, few, many or a class when expanded.

>TRBD2|16|NA|TRBJ2-7|TRBV9
CASSPRGSSGPYEQYF
TGTGCCAGCAGCCCAAGAGGTTCTAGCGGACCCTACGAGCAGTACTTC
>NA|16|few|TRBJ1-1|TRBV4-3
CASSQRGNREDTEAFF
TGCGCCAGCAGCCAGCGCGGAAACAGGGAAGACACTGAAGCTTTCTTT
>NA|14|few|TRBJ1-5|TRBV18
CASSRYQTNQPQHF
TGTGCCAGCTCCCGTTACCAGACTAATCAGCCCCAGCATTTT
>NA|14|few|TRBJ1-2|TRBV7-9
CASTDPTGYGGYTF
TGTGCCAGCACGGACCCAACAGGGTATGGTGGCTACACCTTC
>TRBD2|17|NA|TRBJ2-2|TRBV7-2
CASSWAASGSSTGELFF
TGTGCCAGCAGCTGGGCGGCTAGCGGGAGCAGCACCGGGGAGCTGTTTTTT
>TRBD1|13|few|TRBJ1-2|TRBV2
CASSEAGQGGYTF
TGTGCCAGCAGTGAAGCGGGACAGGGTGGCTACACCTTC
>TRBD1|15|NA|TRBJ1-3|TRBV7-2
CASSARDRALNTIYF
TGTGCCAGCAGCGCGCGGGACAGGGCATTAAACACCATATATTTT
>TRBD1|13|NA|TRBJ2-5|TRBV5-1
CASSLGQKETQYF
TGCGCCAGCAGCCTGGGACAGAAAGAGACCCAGTACTTC
>NA|16|few|TRBJ2-7|TRBV13
CASSLEGPASTYEQYF
TGTGCCAGCAGCTTAGAGGGGCCAGCATCGACCTACGAGCAGTACTTC
>TRBD2|17|NA|TRBJ2-3|TRBV28
CASSSQGLAASTDTQYF
TGTGCCAGCAGTTCGCAGGGACTAGCAGCTAGCACAGATACGCAGTATTTT
>TRBD2|15|NA|TRBJ2-1|TRBV9
CASSVAAGEYNEQFF
TGTGCCAGCAGCGTAGCAGCGGGAGAGTACAATGAGCAGTTCTTC
>TRBD1|14|NA|TRBJ2-7|TRBV6-1
CASSVGTGVGEQYF
TGTGCCAGCAGTGTCGGGACAGGGGTTGGGGAGCAGTACTTC
>NA|12|NA|TRBJ2-7|TRBV4-1
CASSQGPSEQYF
TGCGCCAGCAGCCAAGGCCCGAGCGAGCAGTACTTC
>NA|11|NA|TRBJ2-7|TRBV25-1
CASSEQYEQYF
TGTGCCAGCAGTGAGCAGTACGAGCAGTACTTC
>NA|15|few|TRBJ2-2|TRBV7-2
CASSLTRDTTGELFF
TGTGCCAGCAGCCTGACTAGGGATACCACCGGGGAGCTGTTTTTT
>TRBD2|15|NA|TRBJ2-1|TRBV7-2
CASSPRTSGPGRKFF
TGTGCCAGCAGCCCCCGGACTAGCGGACCGGGACGCAAGTTCTTC
>NA|16|few|TRBJ1-4|TRBV9
CASSVGSIRTNEKLFF
TGTGCCAGCAGCGTAGGATCTATCCGGACTAATGAAAAACTGTTTTTT
>NA|13|NA|TRBJ1-1|TRBV6-6
CASSLGVSAKAFF
TGTGCCAGCAGTTTAGGAGTTAGCGCTAAAGCTTTCTTT
>NA|14|few|TRBJ1-1|TRBV29-1
CSVELLDRNTEAFF
TGCAGCGTTGAACTACTGGACAGGAACACTGAAGCTTTCTTT
>NA|12|NA|TRBJ2-6|TRBV6-1
CASTRGTNVLTF
TGTGCCAGCACCAGAGGGACCAACGTCCTGACTTTC
>TRBD2|16|NA|TRBJ2-2|TRBV7-9
CASSLRLAPDTGELFF
TGTGCCAGCAGCTTACGACTAGCGCCTGACACCGGGGAGCTGTTTTTT
>TRBD1|13|few|TRBJ1-5|TRBV15
CATSTTGEQPQHF
TGTGCCACCAGTACAACAGGGGAACAGCCCCAGCATTTT
>NA|12|NA|TRBJ2-7|TRBV29-1
CSVALMTGKEYF
TGCAGCGTTGCCCTAATGACAGGAAAGGAGTACTTC
>TRBD2|18|NA|TRBJ2-3|TRBV7-8
CASSLIRAGRESTDTQYF
TGTGCCAGCAGCTTAATACGAGCAGGGCGGGAGAGCACAGATACGCAGTATTTT
>TRBD1|15|NA|TRBJ2-7|TRBV10-2
CASRAGTGSSYEQYF
TGCGCCAGCCGCGCCGGGACAGGGTCATCCTACGAGCAGTACTTC
>TRBD1|15|NA|TRBJ1-1|TRBV4-3
CASSQRTGETTEAFF
TGCGCCAGCAGCCAGCGGACAGGGGAAACCACTGAAGCTTTCTTT
>NA|15|NA|TRBJ2-5|TRBV18
CASSLLRDLQETQYF
TGTGCCAGCTCTCTACTCCGGGACTTACAAGAGACCCAGTACTTC
>NA|12|NA|TRBJ2-3|TRBV7-2
CASNFYSDTQYF
TGTGCCAGCAACTTTTACTCAGATACGCAGTATTTT
>NA|15|NA|TRBJ2-7|TRBV6-5
CASSYSAGFNYEQYF
TGTGCCAGCAGTTACTCTGCCGGTTTCAACTACGAGCAGTACTTC
>TRBD1|13|few|TRBJ2-3|TRBV2
CASNRQGSDTQYF
TGTGCCAGCAACCGACAGGGTTCGGATACGCAGTATTTT